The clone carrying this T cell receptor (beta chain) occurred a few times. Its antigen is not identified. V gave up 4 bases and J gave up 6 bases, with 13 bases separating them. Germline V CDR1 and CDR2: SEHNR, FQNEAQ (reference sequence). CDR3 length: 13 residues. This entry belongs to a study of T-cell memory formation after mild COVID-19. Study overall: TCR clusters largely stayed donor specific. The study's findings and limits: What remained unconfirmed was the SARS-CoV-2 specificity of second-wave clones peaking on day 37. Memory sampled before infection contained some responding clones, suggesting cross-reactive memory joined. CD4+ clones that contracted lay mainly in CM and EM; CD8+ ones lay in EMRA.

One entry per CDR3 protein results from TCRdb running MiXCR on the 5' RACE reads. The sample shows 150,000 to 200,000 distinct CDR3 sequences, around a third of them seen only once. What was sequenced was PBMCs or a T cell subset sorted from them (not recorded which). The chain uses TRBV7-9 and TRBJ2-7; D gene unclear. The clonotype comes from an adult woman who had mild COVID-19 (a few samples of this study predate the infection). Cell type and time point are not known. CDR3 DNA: TGTGCCAGCAGCTCAGATGGGCTCTCCGAGCAGTACTTC. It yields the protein CASSSDGLSEQYF.